This TCR beta chain was sequenced during a study of blood T cell repertoires in COVID-19 (dated by TCRdb to between 2020 and 2021). Regarding the research as a whole: Samples covering the acute and convalescent phases of COVID-19 were provided by collaborators in the United States, Italy and Spain. The material from the prospective study consisted of cDNA or gDNA derived from T cells, B-cell-depleted T cells, or PBMCs. Where HLA class I and class II types were available, the types were taken from metadata supplied by the sample provider, not from assay-based typing. Sample metadata almost always included a de-identified subject ID, COVID-19 status, age in years and sex. The samples were drawn from two sources: the first 160 participants of the ongoing ImmuneRACE study, and approximately 1,300 subjects contributed by 6 global collaborators. The repertoires were released in a freely available public database intended as a resource for research on the immune response to SARS-CoV-2. Subjects who had been exposed to COVID-19, were actively infected with it, or had recovered from it provided the deeply sampled blood TCRbeta repertoires that made up the dataset. Overall study outcomes, separate from this receptor: The quantity of clinical and demographic metadata differed by source and by participant and was supplied without curation.

One collaborating source in Seattle enrolled patients while the patients were actively infected and followed the patients over time throughout the course of disease. Whole blood was collected in K2EDTA tubes by collaborating institutions according to the institutions' own protocols. Collaborator samples were shipped for TCRbeta analysis as frozen whole blood, isolated PBMCs, or DNA extracted from either sample type. Germline trimming amounts to 5 bases on V and 7 bases on J, with 9 as the count of junction bases outside the gene matches. From its cysteine to its phenylalanine, the CDR3 spans 14 amino acids. Just CDR3 DNA is preserved here, 42 bases in frame from base 1. CDR1 is given as KGHSH and CDR2 as LQKENI, both from the germline V gene. TCRbeta CDR3 regions were amplified from genomic DNA by means of the immunoSEQ Assay, a bias-controlled multiplex PCR. The authors processed their data as follows. Nucleated cell counts per sample were estimated from amplification of reference gene primers within the assay. To quantify the absolute abundance of each unique TCRbeta CDR3 rearrangement, sequence reads were collapsed and filtered. For each sample, productive Simpson clonality was calculated as the square root of Simpson's diversity index across productive rearrangements. TCRdb provides this immuneACCESS table in a form limited to in-frame rearrangements. Some clones are lacking; in checked studies, under half of them reflect an unresolved V gene, and why the rest are absent is not known. The V and J calls and clone size are taken from that table; D and trimming were inferred from the DNA. The sample table records about 130,000 clones; about four fifths of these occur just once. Approximately 5.2% of the sample lies in the top ten.

Note on this clone: It has no known antigen specificity. Per-base quality was not reported, and no clone a single base away is much larger than it.

Recombination connected TRBV18 to TRBJ2-7; the central 9 bases match TRBD1. This receptor was taken from a woman aged 70 to 79 with COVID-19, enrolled during active disease. Sequencing was performed on peripheral blood. The CDR3 corresponds to CASSNRTGAGEQYF. The DNA is as follows: TGTGCCAGCTCAAACAGGACAGGGGCAGGAGAGCAGTACTTC.